The source of this TCR beta chain is a study of T-cell memory formation after mild COVID-19 (dated by TCRdb to the early 2020s). In terms of the full investigation: TCR sequence clusters from the two donors were largely donor specific. Longitudinal TCRalpha and TCRbeta repertoire sequencing tracked T-cell clones expanding and contracting after mild COVID-19 in two donors. The cohort was made up of two young adult volunteers, one female and one male, who were previously healthy. General study outcomes and caveats: SARS-CoV-2 specificity of the second-wave clones peaking on day 37 was not confirmed. Some responding clones were detected in pre-infection memory, which suggested that pre-existing cross-reactive memory T cells had joined the SARS-CoV-2 response. Only a couple of mild cases were covered in the study, and larger cohorts including severe cases with pre-infection samples were considered necessary. Balanced CD4/CD8 phenotypes were observed for clones contracting from day 15 to 85, whereas a bias towards CD4+ was observed for a second wave of clones expanding from day 15 to 37. Contracting CD4+ clones turned up mainly in the CM and EM memory subsets, whereas EMRA was where CD8+ clones were enriched.

PBMCs were isolated by Ficoll-Paque density gradient centrifugation. About this clonotype: The specificity of this receptor is unknown. No base-level quality is on record; no much larger clone is a single base apart.

The germline V gene sets CDR1 to ENHRY and CDR2 to SYGVKD. Its CDR3 holds 15 amino acids, cysteine through phenylalanine. The sequence is cut down to CDR3 DNA, 45 bases in frame from base 1. V is reduced by 10 bases and J by 3 bases, leaving a spacing of 19 bases between them. Instrument on record: Illumina NovaSeq 6000. TCRalpha and TCRbeta cDNA libraries were built by 5'RACE with constant-segment primers, adding sample barcodes and unique molecular identifiers. Trizol reagent was used to extract RNA from every sample. Amplification of the libraries took two PCR steps, and the second step added a second sample barcode plus Illumina TruSeq adapters. The libraries were sequenced on an Illumina NovaSeq using 2 x 150 bp paired-end reads. The paper's data handling went like this. With migec v1.2.7, reads were demultiplexed and then collapsed into UMI-guided consensus sequences. With mixcr v2.1.11, UMI consensuses were aligned to TRA and TRB V and J templates and assembled into clonotypes. A clonotype was counted as expanded or contracted only if both edgeR and NoisET called the change significant, with noise models trained on biological replicates. For edgeR calls, a false discovery rate-adjusted p below 0.01 and a log2 fold-change threshold of 1 were applied. As an exploratory analysis of dynamics, max-normalized trajectories of the 1000 most abundant clonotypes were examined by PCA with hierarchical clustering. Separately sequenced CD4+ and CD8+ repertoires were used to assign a CD4 or CD8 phenotype to each responding clone. The raw public data were reprocessed by TCRdb itself: fastp quality trimming at Q25, MiXCR clonotype calling, in-frame beta chains only. Duplicate CDR3 protein sequences are folded into a single record with the most common DNA and genes. In this record, the V and J calls reflect TCRdb's handling and not the investigators' own analysis. The sample table lists fewer than 450,000 distinct CDR3 sequences, under 25% of them with a count of one. Approximately 13% of the sample lies in the top ten.

This TCR was recovered from an adult woman who had mild COVID-19 (a few samples of this study predate the infection). The sample titles of this study are shuffled in the database, so cell type and time point are left out; the donor was told from shared clones. Specimen: PBMCs or a T cell subset sorted from them (not recorded which). The receptor chain draws on TRBV10-3 and TRBJ1-5; confidence is insufficient to name the D gene. The CDR3 protein is CASGREGASNQPQHF. The DNA sequence is as follows: TGTGCCAGTGGGAGGGAGGGCGCCTCCAATCAGCCCCAGCATTTT.